These 23 T cell receptor beta chains share one sample of origin, sequenced in a study of blood T cell repertoires in COVID-19. TCRdb's table, derived via immunoSEQ multiplex PCR, lists solely in-frame clones and lacks some. The data hold around 110,000 clones, with 80% to 85% observed a single time. What was sequenced was peripheral blood. All receptors come from a woman aged 70-85 years with acute or convalescent COVID-19.

This clone was counted once. The chain combines TRBV3-1 (or the pseudogene TRBV3-2) with TRBJ2-5, with unresolved D. CDR3 length: 12 residues. The V gene's germline CDR1 is LGHDT and CDR2 YNNKEL (reference sequence). The ends were cut back, 0 bases at V and 5 bases at J, with 4 bases in the middle. This CDR3 reads CASSQDLETQYF. CDR3 coding DNA: TGTGCCAGCAGCCAAGATCTGGAGACCCAGTACTTC.

The genes are TRBV11-3 and TRBJ1-1; tentative D call: TRBD1 (5 bases). The CDR3 consists of 13 residues. CDR1 SGHNT and CDR2 YENEEA come from the germline V gene. V was pared by 2 bases and J by 5 bases, with 9 bases between. DNA for the CDR3: TGTGCCAGCAGCTTAAGGGGTGGAACTGAAGCTTTCTTT. It yields the protein CASSLRGGTEAFF.

The chain carries TRBV24-1 and TRBJ2-3, with D maybe TRBD2 (7 bases). V lost 5 bases to trimming and J lost 5 bases, with 13 bases between them. Germline V lookup: CDR1 KGHDR, CDR2 SFDVKD. The CDR3 length is 14 residues. The CDR3 here is CATSAGGQGDTQYF. Here the CDR3 DNA reads TGTGCCACCAGTGCCGGGGGGCAGGGAGATACGCAGTATTTT.

V usage is TRBV2 and J usage is TRBJ1-1; no firm D call. The CDR3 sequence is 14 residues long. The V and J ends lost 6 bases and 1 base respectively, with 12 bases between them. Germline V gene lookup returns CDR1 SNHLY and CDR2 FYNNEI. The chain's CDR3 is CASRPGLTNTEAFF. CDR3 sequence (DNA): TGTGCCAGCAGGCCCGGACTTACGAACACTGAAGCTTTCTTT.

The genes are TRBV13 and TRBJ2-7; tentatively, D is TRBD2 (6 bases). CDR3 length equals 14 residues. CDR1 is PRHDT and CDR2 is FYEKMQ in the germline V gene (reference sequence). Trimming shortened V by 1 base and J by 4 bases, and 11 bases separated the two germline ends. The CDR3 region has the DNA TGTGCCAGCAGCTTAGCCGGGGGTGAGTACGAGCAGTACTTC. Translation gives CASSLAGGEYEQYF.

The J gene is TRBJ1-4, the V gene TRBV5-4; D remains unclear. The CDR3 sequence is 14 residues long. Germline values: CDR1 SGHNT, CDR2 YYREEE (reference sequence). V lost 3 bases to trimming and J lost 0 bases, with 6 bases between them. CDR3 region: CASSWSATNEKLFF. CDR3 coding DNA: TGTGCCAGCAGCTGGTCGGCAACTAATGAAAAACTGTTTTTT. The variable domain in full, with the rest retrieved from reference TRBV5-4 and TRBJ1-4, is ETGVTQSPTHLIKTRGQQVTLRCSSQSGHNTVSWYQQALGQGPQFIFQYYREEENGRGNFPPRFSGLQFPNYSSELNVNALELDDSALYLCASSWSATNEKLFFGSGTQLSVL.

A few counts support this clone. This chain joins TRBV20-1 and TRBJ2-7; weak D call: TRBD2 (5 bases). Germline V lookup: CDR1 DFQATT, CDR2 SNEGSKA (reference sequence). The CDR3 is 12 amino acids. V was pared by 3 bases and J by 4 bases, with 10 bases between. This chain's CDR3 is CSASNLAYEQYF. DNA of the CDR3: TGCAGTGCTAGTAACCTAGCTTACGAGCAGTACTTC.

V and J are TRBV9 and TRBJ2-2; 11 nucleotides match TRBD1. The length of the CDR3 is 14 residues. CDR1 is SGDLS, CDR2 YYNGEE, per germline. Trimming removed 0 bases from V and 9 bases from J; junction bases left unmatched: 1. CDR3 residues: CASSVGDRGWELFF. For the CDR3, the DNA is TGTGCCAGCAGCGTAGGGGACAGGGGGTGGGAGCTGTTTTTT. Using reference TRBV9 and TRBJ2-2 for the parts outside the CDR3, the full variable domain is DSGVTQTPKHLITATGQRVTLRCSPRSGDLSVYWYQQSLDQGLQFLIQYYNGEERAKGNILERFSAQQFPDLHSELNLSSLELGDSALYFCASSVGDRGWELFFGEGSRLTVL.

The chain couples TRBV7-2 to TRBJ2-2; 7 nucleotides agree with TRBD2. Germline trimming cut 1 base from V and 6 bases from J; bases unmatched to any gene: 5. The CDR3 extends over 15 amino acids. CDR1 SGHTA and CDR2 FQGNSA come from the germline V gene. CDR3 coding DNA: TGTGCCAGCAGCTTAGGCGGGAGATTAGCCGGGGAGCTGTTTTTT. Its translation: CASSLGGRLAGELFF.

V and J are TRBV4-2 and TRBJ2-7; D is unclear. The CDR3 covers 13 residues. Per germline, CDR1 LGHNA and CDR2 YNFKEQ. The V end lost 1 base, the J end lost 1 base, and 5 bases lay between the germline ends. Here the CDR3 reads CASSQGASYEQYF. Written as DNA, the CDR3 is TGTGCCAGCAGCCAAGGGGCATCCTACGAGCAGTACTTC.

The rearrangement links TRBV11-3 to TRBJ2-1; 7 nucleotides line up with TRBD2. Per germline, CDR1 SGHNT and CDR2 YENEEA. The CDR3 runs to 13 residues. Trimming at V came to 6 bases and at J to 16 bases, leaving 15 bases not matched to a gene. CDR3 loop: CASSESPGTTLFF. Written as DNA, the CDR3 is TGTGCCAGCAGTGAAAGCCCCGGGACTACTCTCTTCTTC.

The genes are TRBV4-2 and TRBJ1-2; 9 nucleotides agree with TRBD1. The trim removed 1 base at V and 7 bases at J, leaving 7 bases unmatched. Germline loops: CDR1 LGHNA, CDR2 YNFKEQ. CDR3 length equals 15 residues. The CDR3: CASSQGDRAVSGYTF. The DNA for the CDR3 is TGTGCCAGCAGCCAAGGGGACAGGGCGGTCTCTGGCTACACCTTC.

V usage is TRBV7-3 and J usage is TRBJ2-3; 7 bases are shared with TRBD2. Germline V gives CDR1 SGHTA, CDR2 FQGTGA. The CDR3 runs 15 residues. V shed 0 bases and J 2 bases; nucleotides not matched to a gene: 2. The CDR3 loop reads CASSLTAGDTDTQYF. Written as DNA, the CDR3 is TGTGCCAGCAGCTTAACGGCGGGAGACACAGATACGCAGTATTTT.

CDR3 protein: CASGGKAGNTIYF. Written as DNA, the CDR3 is TGTGCCAGCGGGGGGAAAGCGGGAAACACCATATATTTT. The chain uses TRBV3-1 (or the pseudogene TRBV3-2) and TRBJ1-3; possible D gene TRBD1, 5 bases. The CDR3 spans 13 residues. V was cut by 8 bases and J by 4 bases, with 12 bases left in between. Germline CDR1 LGHDT, CDR2 YNNKEL (reference sequence).

This clone was recorded a few times. The rearrangement uses TRBV9 and TRBJ1-1, with D uncertain. The CDR3 spans 14 residues. Trimming took 0 bases from V and 1 from J, leaving 7 bases between them. Germline-derived CDR1 and CDR2 are SGDLS and YYNGEE. The CDR3 nucleotides read TGTGCCAGCAGCGTAGGTCAGTCGAACACTGAAGCTTTCTTT. This translates into CASSVGQSNTEAFF.

J is TRBJ2-4 and V is TRBV28; D possibly corresponds to TRBD2 (6 bases). The CDR3 extends over 11 amino acids. With 4 bases removed from V and 16 bases from J, the gap between germline ends came to 14 bases. Germline assignment: CDR1 MDHEN and CDR2 SYDVKM. The CDR3 sequence is CASSSSGGVYF. In DNA form, the CDR3 reads TGTGCCAGCAGTTCATCCGGAGGGGTTTACTTC.

CDR3 in amino acids: CATSVSGQSYNEQFF. The CDR3 nucleotides read TGTGCCACCAGTGTATCCGGACAATCCTACAATGAGCAGTTCTTC. The chain is built from TRBV24-1 and TRBJ2-1; TRBD1 is a possible D gene (5 bases). CDR3 length: 15 amino acids. V was shortened by 5 bases and J by 1 base, with 11 bases between the two germline ends. The germline V gene encodes CDR1 KGHDR and CDR2 SFDVKD.

The chain combines TRBV5-4 with TRBJ1-5, with 9 bases identical to TRBD1. J was trimmed by 5 bases and V by 0 bases; bases with no gene match: 0. Per germline, CDR1 SGHNT and CDR2 YYREEE (reference sequence). The CDR3 is made up of 14 amino acids. The DNA of the CDR3 is TGTGCCAGCAGCTTGGGGGACAGGGATCAGCCCCAGCATTTT. Translating it yields CASSLGDRDQPQHF.

The chain carries TRBV12-3 or TRBV12-4 and TRBJ1-5; no clear D gene. Trimming shortened V by 3 bases and J by 5 bases, and 5 bases separated the two germline ends. The CDR3 runs to 12 residues. In DNA form, the CDR3 reads TGTGCCAGCAGTTTCTCCCATCAGCCCCAGCATTTT. It is translated as CASSFSHQPQHF.

This sequence joins TRBV6-5 and TRBJ1-6; TRBD1 might be the D (5 bases). In germline, CDR1 is MNHEY, CDR2 SVGAGI. This CDR3 is built from 14 residues. Trimming cost V 4 bases and J 14 bases, with 18 bases left between them. The CDR3, as DNA: TGTGCCAGCAGTTCCCCGGGGGAATTGGGGGCCCTCCACTTT. Translated: CASSSPGELGALHF.

The V call is TRBV6-6, the J call TRBJ1-5, with 7 bases identical to TRBD1. The germline gives CDR1 MNHNY, CDR2 SVGAGI (reference sequence). Trimming removed 7 bases from V and 3 bases from J; junction bases left unmatched: 3. This CDR3 contains 13 residues. The CDR3 sequence: CASIGTDNQPQHF. In DNA form, the CDR3 reads TGTGCCAGCATCGGGACAGACAATCAGCCCCAGCATTTT.

The chain has TRBV5-4 and TRBJ2-1; maybe TRBD2 (5 bases). The CDR3 totals 13 residues. Trimming took 1 base from V and 10 from J, leaving 12 bases between them. Germline CDR1 reads SGHNT; CDR2 reads YYREEE (reference sequence). This chain's CDR3 is CASSLPRRREQFF. The CDR3 DNA is TGTGCCAGCAGCTTGCCTCGGAGGCGGGAGCAGTTCTTC.

The gene calls are TRBV12-3 or TRBV12-4 and TRBJ1-1, with 7 bases matching TRBD1. The CDR3 sequence is 13 residues long. Trimming at V came to 3 bases and at J to 3 bases, leaving 1 base not matched to a gene. The CDR3 loop reads CASSFTGDTEAFF. The CDR3 DNA reads as TGTGCCAGCAGTTTCACAGGGGACACTGAAGCTTTCTTT.